The 29 T cell receptor beta chains below all came from one sample that was sequenced in a study of blood T cell repertoires in COVID-19. Sequenced by immunoSEQ multiplex PCR; TCRdb stores in-frame clones only, minus some. The sample yields about 460,000 clones, roughly nine tenths seen once. Sequencing was carried out using PBMCs or T cells enriched from blood (not recorded which). Receptors were obtained from a woman aged 60-70 years who had recovered from COVID-19.

CDR3 amino acids: CASTRDSQAEAFF. The DNA of the CDR3 is TGTGCCAGCACAAGGGACAGCCAAGCTGAAGCTTTCTTT. The chain combines TRBV2 with TRBJ1-1; 7 bases map to TRBD1. The length of the CDR3 is 13 residues. Trimming removed 7 bases from V and 6 bases from J; junction bases left unmatched: 8. Germline V lookup: CDR1 SNHLY, CDR2 FYNNEI.

The chain employs TRBV10-3 and TRBJ2-3, with TRBD1 as a possible D gene (6 bases). CDR1 and CDR2 (germline): ENHRY, SYGVKD. CDR3 length: 16 amino acids. V was cut by 6 bases and J by 3 bases, with 19 bases left in between. This chain's CDR3 is CAIRGQIGTRTDTQYF. DNA of the CDR3: TGTGCCATCAGGGGACAAATCGGGACCCGGACAGATACGCAGTATTTT.

Concerning this clone itself: Distinct nucleotide sequences in the sample also encode this CDR3. The chain carries TRBV5-1 and TRBJ2-5; TRBD1 might be the D (6 bases). Germline CDR1 SGHRS, CDR2 YFSETQ. The germline V and J ends were trimmed by 3 bases and 4 bases, with 7 bases remaining between them. The CDR3 has 12 amino acids. The CDR3 is CASSSQGETQYF. CDR3 nucleotides: TGCGCCAGCAGCTCACAGGGAGAGACCCAGTACTTC.

This clone came up once. The chain joins TRBV5-1 to TRBJ1-6, with D perhaps matching TRBD1 (5 bases). The germline gives CDR1 SGHRS, CDR2 YFSETQ. The V and J ends lost 4 bases and 9 bases respectively, with 20 bases between them. The CDR3 has 16 amino acids. CDR3 sequence reads: CASSKTGDAGVSPLHF. The CDR3, as DNA: TGCGCCAGCAGCAAGACCGGGGACGCGGGAGTTTCACCCCTCCACTTT.

Note on this clone: The junction and the germline gene differ at one end; a read error may be behind it. The chain carries TRBV2 and TRBJ1-5; 7 bases match TRBD1. The CDR3 runs 11 residues. Germline assignment: CDR1 SNHLY and CDR2 FYNNEI. The CDR3 nucleotides read TGTGCCAGCAGTCAGGGACAGTGGAGTAATTTT. Amino acid sequence: CASSQGQWSNF.

V and J are TRBV27 and TRBJ1-3; 7 bases agree with TRBD1. Unmatched junction bases numbered 5, after V lost 4 bases and J lost 2 bases. The CDR3 is made up of 15 amino acids. Germline CDR1 and CDR2: MNHEY and SMNVEV (reference sequence). The CDR3 protein is CASSSPGQPGNTIYF. CDR3 nucleotide sequence: TGTGCCAGCAGTTCTCCGGGACAGCCTGGAAACACCATATATTTT.

The chain combines TRBV3-1 (or the pseudogene TRBV3-2) with TRBJ2-5, with a possible D match to TRBD2 (7 bases). V lost 7 bases to trimming and J lost 4 bases, with 16 bases between them. Germline-derived CDR1 and CDR2 are LGHDT and YNNKEL (reference sequence). The CDR3 runs 14 residues. Here the CDR3 DNA reads TGTGCCAGCAAGAGGGGGGGGGCAGGAGAGACCCAGTACTTC. Translated, it gives CASKRGGAGETQYF.

J is TRBJ2-7 and V is TRBV6-5; D is possibly TRBD2 (7 bases). V gave up 10 bases and J gave up 6 bases, with 13 bases separating them. The CDR3 is made up of 11 amino acids. Germline CDR1 is MNHEY and CDR2 is SVGAGI. CDR3 in DNA: TGTGCCACACGACGGGGGGCCGAGCAGTACGTC. Translated: CATRRGAEQYV.

The chain joins TRBV5-1 to TRBJ2-5; 7 bases map to TRBD2. Germline trimming cut 1 base from V and 2 bases from J; bases unmatched to any gene: 2. This CDR3 is built from 14 residues. CDR1 and CDR2 (germline): SGHRS, YFSETQ. The CDR3 DNA reads as TGCGCCAGCAGCTTGTCTAGCGGACAAGAGACCCAGTACTTC. Amino acid sequence: CASSLSSGQETQYF. Looking up the rest from reference TRBV5-1 and TRBJ2-5 gives the full variable domain: KAGVTQTPRYLIKTRGQQVTLSCSPISGHRSVSWYQQTPGQGLQFLFEYFSETQRNKGNFPGRFSGRQFSNSRSEMNVSTLELGDSALYLCASSLSSGQETQYFGPGTRLLVL.

This chain uses TRBV9 with TRBJ1-2; D unresolved. Trimming removed 4 bases at V and 2 bases at J, with 9 bases between. Germline V gene lookup returns CDR1 SGDLS and CDR2 YYNGEE. The CDR3 loop spans 13 amino acids. CDR3 bases: TGTGCCAGCAGCCTTACAGAAAACTATGGCTACACCTTC. Amino acid sequence: CASSLTENYGYTF.

This sequence joins TRBV6-1 and TRBJ1-2; 9 bases fit TRBD1. The V gene end was trimmed by 2 bases and the J gene end by 7 bases; junction bases not matched to a gene: 11. CDR3 length: 16 residues. Germline V CDR1 and CDR2: MNHNS, SASEGT. Here the CDR3 DNA reads TGTGCCAGCAGTGAAAACCCCGGGACAGGGTCTCGTGGCTACACCTTC. Translating it yields CASSENPGTGSRGYTF.

The V and J genes are TRBV5-1 and TRBJ1-4; 7 nucleotides align to TRBD1. The germline CDR1 and CDR2 sequences are SGHRS and YFSETQ. CDR3 length: 15 residues. J gave up 5 bases and V 7 bases, and 11 bases lay outside the gene matches. CDR3 DNA: TGCGCCAGCTGCCAACAGGGGTTGGGCAATGAAAAACTGTTTTTT. Its protein is CASCQQGLGNEKLFF.

The chain is built from TRBV5-1 and TRBJ2-7, with 9 bases that match TRBD1. J gave up 7 bases and V 3 bases, and 5 bases lay outside the gene matches. Germline V gives CDR1 SGHRS, CDR2 YFSETQ. This CDR3 contains 13 residues. In nucleotides, the CDR3 is TGCGCCAGCAGCTCCAACAGGGGGCAAGAGCAGTACTTC. It encodes CASSSNRGQEQYF.

The chain joins TRBV10-2 to TRBJ1-5; the D is unclear. Trimming took 4 bases from V and 4 from J, leaving 5 bases between them. Germline CDR1 and CDR2: WSHSY and SAAADI. The CDR3 loop spans 12 amino acids. The CDR3 loop is CASSALNQPQHF. DNA for the CDR3: TGCGCCAGCAGTGCCTTGAATCAGCCCCAGCATTTT.

The rearrangement joins TRBV3-1 (or the pseudogene TRBV3-2) to TRBJ2-7; 8 positions agree with TRBD1. The ends lost 2 bases at V and 7 bases at J; junction bases unmatched: 13. Germline V gives CDR1 LGHDT, CDR2 YNNKEL (reference sequence). This CDR3 contains 16 residues. Here the CDR3 reads CASSQPPGQGAGEQYF. CDR3 coding DNA: TGTGCCAGCAGCCAACCCCCCGGGCAGGGGGCTGGGGAGCAGTACTTC.

The chain employs TRBV5-1 and TRBJ1-6; 7 bases fit TRBD1. Germline-derived CDR1 and CDR2 are SGHRS and YFSETQ. The CDR3 has 13 amino acids. The J segment lost 9 bases and the V segment lost 7 bases, leaving 7 bases of the junction unmatched. The chain's CDR3 is CASSTGAGSPLHF. In nucleotides, the CDR3 is TGCGCCAGCTCTACAGGGGCTGGTTCACCCCTCCACTTT.

The J gene is TRBJ1-2, the V gene TRBV5-1, with 7 bases that match TRBD1. Germline V gene sequence: CDR1 SGHRS, CDR2 YFSETQ. After removal of 0 bases from V and 2 bases from J, the junction contained 10 bases not matched to a gene. The CDR3 is 17 residues long. The CDR3 DNA sequence: TGCGCCAGCAGCTTGGAGGGACAGTCCACCCCGAACTATGGCTACACCTTC. Protein product: CASSLEGQSTPNYGYTF.

The chain links TRBV9 to TRBJ2-2; 7 bases are shared with TRBD1. CDR1 SGDLS and CDR2 YYNGEE come from the germline V gene. The junction had 7 bases not matched to a gene; V was cut back by 0 bases and J by 5 bases. CDR3 length equals 16 residues. As DNA, the CDR3 is TGTGCCAGCAGCGTAGTAGGGGGCCCGGGAACCGGGGAGCTGTTTTTT. Protein sequence: CASSVVGGPGTGELFF.

The rearrangement joins TRBV7-2 to TRBJ2-3, with TRBD2 as a possible D gene (6 bases). The CDR3 loop spans 19 amino acids. Trimming pared 5 bases from V and 0 bases from J, leaving 24 bases between. Germline CDR1 reads SGHTA; CDR2 reads FQGNSA. Here the CDR3 reads CASSAGPPTAGTSTDTQYF. The CDR3 nucleotides are TGTGCCAGCAGCGCCGGACCCCCGACGGCAGGGACTAGCACAGATACGCAGTATTTT.

The chain carries TRBV20-1 and TRBJ2-1, with D perhaps matching TRBD1 (5 bases). Trimming left V 3 bases short and J 0 bases short, with 12 bases between. This CDR3 has 15 amino acids. Per germline, CDR1 DFQATT and CDR2 SNEGSKA (reference sequence). The CDR3 DNA sequence: TGCAGTGCTAGTCTGGGGCCAAGCTCCTACAATGAGCAGTTCTTC. It specifies CSASLGPSSYNEQFF.

The table lists this clone with a count of one. V and J are TRBV10-2 and TRBJ2-1; D might be TRBD2 (5 bases). In germline, CDR1 is WSHSY, CDR2 SAAADI. This CDR3 is built from 12 residues. V was trimmed by 8 bases and J by 7 bases, leaving 12 bases between them. The DNA of the CDR3 is TGCGCCAGCTCCGGGGATCGGAATGAGCAGTTCTTC. Translation gives CASSGDRNEQFF.

The rearrangement links TRBV23-1 to TRBJ2-7; no reliable D call. TRBV23-1 is labeled an ORF, and its function is uncertain. Trimming took off 6 bases at V and 2 bases at J, with 17 bases between the two ends. This CDR3 spans 15 amino acids. CDR3 coding DNA: TGCGCCAGCAGCCCCGAGGAGTCCTTCGCCTACGAGCAGTACTTC. Its translation is CASSPEESFAYEQYF.

This clone was picked up a small number of times. The chain couples TRBV2 to TRBJ1-1, with TRBD1 matching over 8 bases. Unmatched junction bases numbered 9, after V lost 5 bases and J lost 4 bases. The CDR3 has 15 residues. The germline CDR1 and CDR2 sequences are SNHLY and FYNNEI. The CDR3 protein is CASSLVGQGGTEAFF. The CDR3 DNA sequence: TGTGCCAGCAGTCTTGTCGGACAGGGCGGCACTGAAGCTTTCTTT. Combining the CDR3 with reference TRBV2 and TRBJ1-1 gives the whole variable domain EPEVTQTPSHQVTQMGQEVILRCVPISNHLYFYWYRQILGQKVEFLVSFYNNEISEKSEIFDDQFSVERPDGSNFTLKIRSTKLEDSAMYFCASSLVGQGGTEAFFGQGTRLTVV.

V is TRBV13 and J is TRBJ2-7; TRBD2 aligns across 12 bases. The CDR3 totals 15 residues. V lost 4 bases and J lost 2; bases outside the gene matches: 3. Germline CDR1 PRHDT, CDR2 FYEKMQ (reference sequence). The CDR3, as DNA: TGTGCCAGCAGCTCCAGACTAGCGGGGGCCTACGAGCAGTACTTC. Its translation is CASSSRLAGAYEQYF.

The DNA for the CDR3 is TGTGCCAGCAGTTTATCGGACAGGGTCGACTATGGCTACACCTTC. Its protein is CASSLSDRVDYGYTF. The chain uses TRBV27 and TRBJ1-2; 8 bases line up with TRBD1. V lost 0 bases and J lost 3; bases outside the gene matches: 3. The CDR3 runs to 15 residues. CDR1 is MNHEY, CDR2 SMNVEV, per germline (reference sequence).

The rearrangement joins TRBV10-1 to TRBJ2-5; TRBD2 matches at 7 bases. Germline CDR1 WNHNN, CDR2 SYGVQD (reference sequence). The CDR3 extends over 15 amino acids. After removal of 3 bases from V and 5 bases from J, the junction contained 9 bases not matched to a gene. This CDR3 is CASSDRGRDPETQYF. The DNA for the CDR3 is TGCGCCAGCAGTGACCGGGGGAGGGATCCCGAGACCCAGTACTTC.

V is TRBV19 and J is TRBJ1-1, with 8 bases fitting TRBD1. With V trimmed by 6 bases and J by 4 bases, 7 bases remained unmatched. The CDR3 has 14 residues. Germline values: CDR1 LNHDA, CDR2 SQIVND (reference sequence). For the CDR3, the DNA is TGTGCCAGTAGCCCCAGGGGGCCAGTCACTGAAGCTTTCTTT. Residues: CASSPRGPVTEAFF.

The chain carries TRBV30 and TRBJ1-2; weak D call: TRBD1 (5 bases). This CDR3 region has 13 residues. The germline V gene encodes CDR1 GTSNPN and CDR2 SVGIG (reference sequence). Trimming pared 4 bases from V and 8 bases from J, leaving 17 bases between. The CDR3 DNA follows: TGTGCCTGGACCCCCGGGGGACCGGAGGGCTACACCTTC. This encodes CAWTPGGPEGYTF. Using reference TRBV30 and TRBJ1-2 for the parts outside the CDR3, the full variable domain is SQTIHQWPATLVQPVGSPLSLECTVEGTSNPNLYWYRQAAGRGLQLLFYSVGIGQISSEVPQNLSASRPQDRQFILSSKKLLLSDSGFYLCAWTPGGPEGYTFGSGTRLTVV.

This chain uses TRBV30 with TRBJ1-4; 8 nucleotides agree with TRBD1. Germline V lookup: CDR1 GTSNPN, CDR2 SVGIG (reference sequence). The CDR3 spans 13 residues. The V segment lost 3 bases and the J segment 7 bases; nucleotides outside the gene matches: 4. CDR3 coding DNA: TGTGCCTGGAGGCGACAGGGGAGTGAAAAACTGTTTTTT. Amino acid sequence: CAWRRQGSEKLFF.